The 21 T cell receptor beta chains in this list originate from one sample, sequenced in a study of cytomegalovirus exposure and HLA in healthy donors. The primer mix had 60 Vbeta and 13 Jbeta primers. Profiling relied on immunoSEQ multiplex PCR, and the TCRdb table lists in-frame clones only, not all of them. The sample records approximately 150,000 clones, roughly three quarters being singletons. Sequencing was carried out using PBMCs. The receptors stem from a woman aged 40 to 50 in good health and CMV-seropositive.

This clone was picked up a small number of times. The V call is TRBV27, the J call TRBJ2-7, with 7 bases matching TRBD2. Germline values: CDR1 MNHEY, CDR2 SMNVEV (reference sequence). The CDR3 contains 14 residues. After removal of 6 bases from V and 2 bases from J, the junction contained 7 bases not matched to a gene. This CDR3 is CASRPPGGPYEQYF. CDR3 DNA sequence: TGTGCCAGCAGACCCCCGGGAGGCCCCTACGAGCAGTACTTC.

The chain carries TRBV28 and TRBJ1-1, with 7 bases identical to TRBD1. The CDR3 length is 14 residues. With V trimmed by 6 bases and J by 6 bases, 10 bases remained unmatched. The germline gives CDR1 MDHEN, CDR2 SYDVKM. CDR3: CASRPTGTMAEAFF. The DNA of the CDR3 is TGTGCCAGCAGACCGACAGGGACGATGGCTGAAGCTTTCTTT.

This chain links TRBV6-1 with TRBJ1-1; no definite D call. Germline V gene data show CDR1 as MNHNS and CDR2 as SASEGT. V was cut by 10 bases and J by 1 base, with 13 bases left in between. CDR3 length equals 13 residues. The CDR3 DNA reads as TGTGCCACCACACTCCAGGCGAACACTGAAGCTTTCTTT. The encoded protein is CATTLQANTEAFF.

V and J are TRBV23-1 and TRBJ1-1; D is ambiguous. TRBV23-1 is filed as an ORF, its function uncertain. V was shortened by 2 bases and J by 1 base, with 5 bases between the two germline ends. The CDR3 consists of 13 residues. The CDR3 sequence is CASSQEENTEAFF. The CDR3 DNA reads TGCGCCAGCAGTCAAGAGGAGAACACTGAAGCTTTCTTT.

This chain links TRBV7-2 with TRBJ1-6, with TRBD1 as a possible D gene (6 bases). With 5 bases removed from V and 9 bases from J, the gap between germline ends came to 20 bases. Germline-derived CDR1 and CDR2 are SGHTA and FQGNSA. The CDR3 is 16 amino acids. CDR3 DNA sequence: TGTGCCAGCAGCCCCGGGGCCGGGGCAGGGGCTTCACCCCTCCACTTT. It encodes CASSPGAGAGASPLHF.

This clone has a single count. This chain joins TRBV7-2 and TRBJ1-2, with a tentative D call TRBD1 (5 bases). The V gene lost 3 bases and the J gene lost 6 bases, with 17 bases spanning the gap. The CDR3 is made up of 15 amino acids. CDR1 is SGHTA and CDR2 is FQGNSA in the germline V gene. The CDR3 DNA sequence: TGTGCCAGCAGCTTCGCCGCGCGGCAGACAGATGGCTACACCTTC. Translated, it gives CASSFAARQTDGYTF.

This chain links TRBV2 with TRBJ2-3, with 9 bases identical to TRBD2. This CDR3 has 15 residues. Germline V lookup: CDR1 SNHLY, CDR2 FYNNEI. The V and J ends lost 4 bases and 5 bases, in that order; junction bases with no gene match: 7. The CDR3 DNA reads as TGTGCCAGCAGTGGGGCGGGGGGGCCGATAGATACGCAGTATTTT. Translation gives CASSGAGGPIDTQYF.

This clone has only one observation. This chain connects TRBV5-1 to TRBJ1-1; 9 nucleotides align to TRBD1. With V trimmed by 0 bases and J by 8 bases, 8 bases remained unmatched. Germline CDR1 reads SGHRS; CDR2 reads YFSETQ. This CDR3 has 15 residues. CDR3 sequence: CASSLGDRDALEAFF. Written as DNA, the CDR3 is TGCGCCAGCAGCTTGGGGGACAGGGACGCTTTGGAAGCTTTCTTT.

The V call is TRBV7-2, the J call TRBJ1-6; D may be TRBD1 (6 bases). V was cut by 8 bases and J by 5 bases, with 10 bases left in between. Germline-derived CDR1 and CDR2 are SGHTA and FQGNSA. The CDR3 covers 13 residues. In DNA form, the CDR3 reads TGTGCCAGCGGGAGGGACAATAATTCACCCCTCCACTTT. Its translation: CASGRDNNSPLHF.

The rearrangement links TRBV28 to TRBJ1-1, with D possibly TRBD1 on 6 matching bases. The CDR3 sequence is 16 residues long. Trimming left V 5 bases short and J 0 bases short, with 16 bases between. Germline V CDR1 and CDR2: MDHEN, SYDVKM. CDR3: CASSLLDRDMNTEAFF. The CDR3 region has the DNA TGTGCCAGCAGTCTGCTCGACCGGGACATGAACACTGAAGCTTTCTTT. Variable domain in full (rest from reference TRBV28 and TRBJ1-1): DVKVTQSSRYLVKRTGEKVFLECVQDMDHENMFWYRQDPGLGLRLIYFSYDVKMKEKGDIPEGYSVSREKKERFSLILESASTNQTSMYLCASSLLDRDMNTEAFFGQGTRLTVV.

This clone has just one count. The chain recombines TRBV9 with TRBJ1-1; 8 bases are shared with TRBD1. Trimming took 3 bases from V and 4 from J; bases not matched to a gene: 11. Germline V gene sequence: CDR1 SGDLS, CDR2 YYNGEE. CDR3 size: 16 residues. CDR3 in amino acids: CASSAPGGASSTEAFF. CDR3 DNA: TGTGCCAGCAGCGCCCCAGGGGGCGCATCCAGCACTGAAGCTTTCTTT.

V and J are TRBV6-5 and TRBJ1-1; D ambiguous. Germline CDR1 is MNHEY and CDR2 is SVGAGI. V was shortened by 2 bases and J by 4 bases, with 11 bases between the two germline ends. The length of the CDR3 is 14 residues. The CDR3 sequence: CASSYAATGTEAFF. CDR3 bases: TGTGCCAGCAGTTACGCAGCCACGGGCACTGAAGCTTTCTTT.

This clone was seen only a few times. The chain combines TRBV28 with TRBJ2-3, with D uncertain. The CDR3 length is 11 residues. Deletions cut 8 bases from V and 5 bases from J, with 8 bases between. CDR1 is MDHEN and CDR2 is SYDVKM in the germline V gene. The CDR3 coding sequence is TGTGCCAGCGGAGTACAAGATACGCAGTATTTT. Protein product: CASGVQDTQYF.

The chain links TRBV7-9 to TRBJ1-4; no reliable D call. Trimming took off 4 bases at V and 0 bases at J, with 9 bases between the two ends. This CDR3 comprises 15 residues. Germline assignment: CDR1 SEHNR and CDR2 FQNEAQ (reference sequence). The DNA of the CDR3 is TGTGCCAGCAGCTCACCCACAACAACTAATGAAAAACTGTTTTTT. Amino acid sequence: CASSSPTTTNEKLFF.

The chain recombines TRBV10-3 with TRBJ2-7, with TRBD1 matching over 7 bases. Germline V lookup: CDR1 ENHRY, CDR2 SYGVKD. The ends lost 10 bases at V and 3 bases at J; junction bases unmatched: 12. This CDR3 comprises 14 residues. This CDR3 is CATRTGLIIYEQYF. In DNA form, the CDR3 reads TGTGCCACCCGGACAGGCCTGATTATCTACGAGCAGTACTTC.

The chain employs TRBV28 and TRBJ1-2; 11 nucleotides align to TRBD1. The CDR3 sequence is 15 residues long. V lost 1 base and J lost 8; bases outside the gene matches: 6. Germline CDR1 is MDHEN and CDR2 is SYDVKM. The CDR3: CASSLSDRGQGGYTF. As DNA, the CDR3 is TGTGCCAGCAGTTTATCGGACAGGGGGCAAGGAGGCTACACCTTC.

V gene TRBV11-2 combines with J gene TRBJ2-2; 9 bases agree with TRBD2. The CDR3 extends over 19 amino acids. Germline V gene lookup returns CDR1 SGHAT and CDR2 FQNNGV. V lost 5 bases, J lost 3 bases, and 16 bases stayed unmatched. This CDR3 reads CASSPIEGGGAVDTGELFF. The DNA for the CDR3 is TGTGCCAGCAGCCCGATTGAGGGCGGGGGGGCCGTGGACACCGGGGAGCTGTTTTTT.

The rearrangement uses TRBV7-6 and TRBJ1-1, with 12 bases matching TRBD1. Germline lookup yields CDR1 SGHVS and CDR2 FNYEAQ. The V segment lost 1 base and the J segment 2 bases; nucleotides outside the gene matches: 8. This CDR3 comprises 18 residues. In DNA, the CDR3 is TGTGCCAGCAGCTTAGGCATTTCTGGGACAGGGGGCAACACTGAAGCTTTCTTT. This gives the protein CASSLGISGTGGNTEAFF.

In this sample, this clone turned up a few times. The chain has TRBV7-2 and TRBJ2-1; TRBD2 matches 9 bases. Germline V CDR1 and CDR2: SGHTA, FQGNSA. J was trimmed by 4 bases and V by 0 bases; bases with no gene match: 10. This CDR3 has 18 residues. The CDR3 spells CASSLASASGVAYNEQFF. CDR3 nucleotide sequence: TGTGCCAGCAGCTTAGCTTCGGCTAGCGGGGTAGCTTACAATGAGCAGTTCTTC.

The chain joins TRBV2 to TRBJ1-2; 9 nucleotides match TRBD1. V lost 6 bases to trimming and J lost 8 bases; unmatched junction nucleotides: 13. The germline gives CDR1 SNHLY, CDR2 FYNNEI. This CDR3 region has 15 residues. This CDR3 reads CASRGTGTGSHGYTF. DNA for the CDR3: TGTGCCAGCAGGGGCACCGGGACAGGGAGTCACGGCTACACCTTC. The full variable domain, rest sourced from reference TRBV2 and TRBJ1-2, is EPEVTQTPSHQVTQMGQEVILRCVPISNHLYFYWYRQILGQKVEFLVSFYNNEISEKSEIFDDQFSVERPDGSNFTLKIRSTKLEDSAMYFCASRGTGTGSHGYTFGSGTRLTVV.

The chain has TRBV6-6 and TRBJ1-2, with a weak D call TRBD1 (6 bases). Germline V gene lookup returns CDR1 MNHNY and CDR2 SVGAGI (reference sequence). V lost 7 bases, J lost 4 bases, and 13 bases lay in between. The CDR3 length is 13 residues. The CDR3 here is CASTPGGPYGYTF. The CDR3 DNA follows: TGTGCCAGCACCCCGGGGGGCCCCTATGGCTACACCTTC.